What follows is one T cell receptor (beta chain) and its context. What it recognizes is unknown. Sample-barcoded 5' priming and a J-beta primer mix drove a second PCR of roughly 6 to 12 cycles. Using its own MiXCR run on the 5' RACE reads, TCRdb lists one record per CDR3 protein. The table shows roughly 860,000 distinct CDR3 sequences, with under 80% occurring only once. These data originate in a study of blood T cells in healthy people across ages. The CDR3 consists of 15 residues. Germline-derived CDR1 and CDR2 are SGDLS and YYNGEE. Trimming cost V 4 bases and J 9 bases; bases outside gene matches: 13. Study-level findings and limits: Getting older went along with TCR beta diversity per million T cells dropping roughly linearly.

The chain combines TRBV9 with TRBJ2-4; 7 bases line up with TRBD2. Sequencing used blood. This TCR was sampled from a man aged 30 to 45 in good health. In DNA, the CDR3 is TGTGCCAGCAGCCCCTGGGAGGGTGGGAGAGGCATTCAGTACTTC. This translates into CASSPWEGGRGIQYF.